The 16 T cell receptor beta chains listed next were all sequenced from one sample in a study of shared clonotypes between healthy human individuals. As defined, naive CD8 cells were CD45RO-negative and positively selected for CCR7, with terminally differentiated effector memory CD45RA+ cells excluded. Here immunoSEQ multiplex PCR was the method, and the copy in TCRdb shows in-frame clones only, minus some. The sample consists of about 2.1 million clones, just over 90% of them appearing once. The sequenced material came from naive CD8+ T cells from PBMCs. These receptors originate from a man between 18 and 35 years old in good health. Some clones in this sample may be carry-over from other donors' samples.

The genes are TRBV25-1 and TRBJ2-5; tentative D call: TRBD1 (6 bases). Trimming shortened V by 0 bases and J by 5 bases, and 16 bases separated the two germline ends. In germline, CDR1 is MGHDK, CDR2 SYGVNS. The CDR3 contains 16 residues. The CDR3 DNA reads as TGTGCCAGCAGTGAATACACTGGACAGACCTGGGAGACCCAGTACTTC. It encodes CASSEYTGQTWETQYF.

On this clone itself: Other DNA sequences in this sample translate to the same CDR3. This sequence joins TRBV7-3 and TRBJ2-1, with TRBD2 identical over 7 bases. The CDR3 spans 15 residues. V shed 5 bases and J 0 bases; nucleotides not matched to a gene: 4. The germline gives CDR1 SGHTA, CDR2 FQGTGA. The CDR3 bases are TGTGCCAGCAGCCAGGGAGGGAGCTCCTACAATGAGCAGTTCTTC. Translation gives CASSQGGSSYNEQFF. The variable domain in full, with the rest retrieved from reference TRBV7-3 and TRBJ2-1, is GAGVSQTPSNKVTEKGKYVELRCDPISGHTALYWYRQSLGQGPEFLIYFQGTGAADDSGLPNDRFFAVRPEGSVSTLKIQRTERGDSAVYLCASSQGGSSYNEQFFGPGTRLTVL.

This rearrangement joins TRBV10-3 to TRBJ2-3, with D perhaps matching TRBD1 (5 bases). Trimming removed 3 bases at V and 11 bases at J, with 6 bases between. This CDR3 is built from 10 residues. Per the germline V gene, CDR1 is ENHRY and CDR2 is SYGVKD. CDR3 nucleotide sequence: TGTGCCATCAGTGAAGGGGAGCAGTATTTT. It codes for CAISEGEQYF.

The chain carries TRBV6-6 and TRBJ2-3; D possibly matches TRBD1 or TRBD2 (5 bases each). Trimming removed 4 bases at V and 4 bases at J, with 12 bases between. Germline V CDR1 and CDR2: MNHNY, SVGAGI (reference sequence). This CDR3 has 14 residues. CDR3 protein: CASSLTQGADTQYF. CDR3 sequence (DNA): TGTGCCAGCAGTTTGACGCAGGGAGCAGATACGCAGTATTTT.

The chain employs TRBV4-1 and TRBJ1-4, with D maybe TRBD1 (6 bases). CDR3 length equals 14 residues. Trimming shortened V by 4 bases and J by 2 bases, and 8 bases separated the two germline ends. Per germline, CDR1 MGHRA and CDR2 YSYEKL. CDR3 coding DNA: TGCGCCAGCAGCCGGACAGATACTAATGAAAAACTGTTTTTT. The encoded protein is CASSRTDTNEKLFF.

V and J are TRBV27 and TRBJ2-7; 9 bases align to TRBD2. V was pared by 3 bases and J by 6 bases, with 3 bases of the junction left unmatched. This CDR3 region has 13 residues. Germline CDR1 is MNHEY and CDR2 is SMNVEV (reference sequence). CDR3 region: CASSFPTSGEQYF. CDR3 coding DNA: TGTGCCAGCAGTTTCCCGACTAGCGGCGAGCAGTACTTC.

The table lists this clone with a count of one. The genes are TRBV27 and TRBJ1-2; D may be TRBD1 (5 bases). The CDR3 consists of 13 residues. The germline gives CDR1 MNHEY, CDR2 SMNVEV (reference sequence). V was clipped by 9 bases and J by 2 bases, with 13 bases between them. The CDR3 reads CASGIRVNYGYTF. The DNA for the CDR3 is TGTGCCAGTGGTATCAGGGTAAACTATGGCTACACCTTC.

CDR3 residues: CASSENVLGGPNEQFF. As DNA, the CDR3 is TGTGCCAGCAGTGAAAACGTACTGGGAGGCCCAAATGAGCAGTTCTTC. This chain uses TRBV2 with TRBJ2-1, with D tentatively TRBD2 (6 bases). V lost 2 bases and J 7 bases, leaving 18 bases between the germline ends. Germline assignment: CDR1 SNHLY and CDR2 FYNNEI. The CDR3 totals 16 residues.

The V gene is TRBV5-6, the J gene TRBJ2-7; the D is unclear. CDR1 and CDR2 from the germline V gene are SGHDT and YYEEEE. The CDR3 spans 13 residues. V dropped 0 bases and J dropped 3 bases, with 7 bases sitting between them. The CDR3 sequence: CASSLGHNYEQYF. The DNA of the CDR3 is TGTGCCAGCAGCTTGGGGCACAACTACGAGCAGTACTTC.

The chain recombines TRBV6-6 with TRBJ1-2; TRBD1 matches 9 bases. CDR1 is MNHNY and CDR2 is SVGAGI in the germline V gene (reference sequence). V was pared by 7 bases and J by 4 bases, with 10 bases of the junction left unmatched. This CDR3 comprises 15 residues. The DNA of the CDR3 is TGTGCCAGCACTGACCTCGGGACAGGGCCCTATGGCTACACCTTC. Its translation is CASTDLGTGPYGYTF.

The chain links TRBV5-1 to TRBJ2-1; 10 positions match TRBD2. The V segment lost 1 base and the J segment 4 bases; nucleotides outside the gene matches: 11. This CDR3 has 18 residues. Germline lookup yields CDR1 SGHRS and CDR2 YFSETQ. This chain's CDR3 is CASSLFPDSGRSYNEQFF. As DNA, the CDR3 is TGCGCCAGCAGCTTGTTTCCCGATAGCGGGAGGTCGTACAATGAGCAGTTCTTC.

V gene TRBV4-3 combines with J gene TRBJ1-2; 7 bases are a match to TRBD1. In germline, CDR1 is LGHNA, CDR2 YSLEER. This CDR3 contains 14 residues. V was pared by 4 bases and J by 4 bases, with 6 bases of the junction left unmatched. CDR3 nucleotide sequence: TGCGCCAGCAGCCCTGTACAGGGGCCCTATGGCTACACCTTC. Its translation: CASSPVQGPYGYTF.

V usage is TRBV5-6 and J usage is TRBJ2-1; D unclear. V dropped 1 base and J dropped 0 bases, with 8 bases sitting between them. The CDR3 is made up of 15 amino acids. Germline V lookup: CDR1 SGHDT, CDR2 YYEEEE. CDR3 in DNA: TGTGCCAGCAGCTTGACTGCGAGCTCCTACAATGAGCAGTTCTTC. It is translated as CASSLTASSYNEQFF.

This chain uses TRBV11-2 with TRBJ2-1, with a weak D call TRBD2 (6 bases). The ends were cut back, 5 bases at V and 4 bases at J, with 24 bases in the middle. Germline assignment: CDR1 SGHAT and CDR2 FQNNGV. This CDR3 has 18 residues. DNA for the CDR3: TGTGCCAGCAGCCGCTATAATAGGGATGGGGACTTTTACAATGAGCAGTTCTTC. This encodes CASSRYNRDGDFYNEQFF.

The CDR3 sequence: CASSPPRAKHFDEQFF. CDR3 in DNA: TGTGCCAGCAGTCCACCCCGGGCCAAACATTTCGATGAGCAGTTCTTC. V and J are TRBV28 and TRBJ2-1; D is unresolved. The CDR3 has 16 residues. Germline V lookup: CDR1 MDHEN, CDR2 SYDVKM. Between the trimmed V and J ends, which lost 5 bases and 8 bases, there was a span of 22 bases.

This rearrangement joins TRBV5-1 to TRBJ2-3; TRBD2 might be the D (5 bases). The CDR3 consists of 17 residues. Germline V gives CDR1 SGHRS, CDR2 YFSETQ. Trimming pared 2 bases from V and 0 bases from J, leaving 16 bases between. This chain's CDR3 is CASSFGVRIWSTDTQYF. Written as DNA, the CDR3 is TGCGCCAGCAGCTTCGGGGTGCGGATCTGGAGCACAGATACGCAGTATTTT.